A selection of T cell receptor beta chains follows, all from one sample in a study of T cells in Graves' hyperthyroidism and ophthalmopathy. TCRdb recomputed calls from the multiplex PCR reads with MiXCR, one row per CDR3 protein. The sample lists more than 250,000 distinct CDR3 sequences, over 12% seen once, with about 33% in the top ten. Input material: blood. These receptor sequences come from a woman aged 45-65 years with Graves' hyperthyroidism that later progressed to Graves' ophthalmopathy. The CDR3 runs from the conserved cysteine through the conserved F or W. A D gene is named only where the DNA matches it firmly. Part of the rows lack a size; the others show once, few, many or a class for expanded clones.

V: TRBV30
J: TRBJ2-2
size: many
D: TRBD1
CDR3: CAWSGTGNTGELFF
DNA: TGTGCCTGGAGTGGGACAGGCAACACCGGGGAGCTGTTTTTT

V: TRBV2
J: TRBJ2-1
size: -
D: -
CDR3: CASSVGGGIDEQFF
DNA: TGTGCCAGCAGTGTAGGGGGGGGGATCGATGAGCAGTTCTTC

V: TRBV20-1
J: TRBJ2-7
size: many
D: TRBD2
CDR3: CSARVPGLAGSYEQYF
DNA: TGCAGTGCACGTGTCCCGGGACTAGCGGGGTCCTACGAGCAGTACTTC

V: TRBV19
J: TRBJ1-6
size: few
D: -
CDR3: CASSIVSGGRASPLHF
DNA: TGTGCCAGTAGTATAGTATCCGGGGGCCGAGCTTCACCCCTCCACTTT

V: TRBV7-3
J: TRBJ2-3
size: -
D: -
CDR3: CASSPRRDSLMGTQYF
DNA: TGTGCCAGCAGTCCTCGGCGGGACAGTCTGATGGGGACGCAGTATTTT

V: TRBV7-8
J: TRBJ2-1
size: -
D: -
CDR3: CASSLPSSNEQFF
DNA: TGTGCCAGCAGCTTACCCTCCAGCAATGAGCAGTTCTTC

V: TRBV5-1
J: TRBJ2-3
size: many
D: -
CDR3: CASSLGRSTDTQYF
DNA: TGCGCCAGCAGCTTGGGGCGGTCCACAGATACGCAGTATTTT

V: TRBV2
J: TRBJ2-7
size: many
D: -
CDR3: CATADGRSYEQYF
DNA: TGTGCCACCGCCGACGGACGCTCCTACGAGCAGTACTTC

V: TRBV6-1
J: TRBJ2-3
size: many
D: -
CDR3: CASRRTASTDTQYF
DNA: TGTGCCAGCAGACGGACAGCCTCCACAGATACGCAGTATTTT

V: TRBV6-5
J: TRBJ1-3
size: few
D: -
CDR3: CASSYSGGNTIYF
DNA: TGTGCCAGCAGTTACTCAGGTGGAAACACCATATATTTT

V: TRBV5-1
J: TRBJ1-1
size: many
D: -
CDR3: CASSLKGRIF
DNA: TGCGCCAGCAGCTTAAAGGGACGGATCTTT